The TCR beta chain described here comes from a study of blood T cell repertoires in COVID-19. Turning to the study itself: Spain, Italy and the United States supplied samples that represented acute and convalescent COVID-19.

TCRdb's table, derived via immunoSEQ multiplex PCR, lists solely in-frame clones and lacks some. The sample gives some 200,000 clones, about 88% of which show up once; approximately 15% is in the top ten. V lost 3 bases and J 7 bases, leaving 15 bases between the germline ends. The CDR3 spans 14 residues. Germline-derived CDR1 and CDR2 are LGHDT and YNNKEL (reference sequence). This sequence joins TRBV3-1 (or the pseudogene TRBV3-2) and TRBJ1-1; D possibly corresponds to TRBD1 (5 bases). This sequence was found in a man younger than 45 with active or convalescent COVID-19. Material for sequencing was peripheral blood. In DNA form, the CDR3 reads TGTGCCAGCAGCCAGGAGGGGAACATCGGTGAAGCTTTCTTT. The encoded protein is CASSQEGNIGEAFF.